The 2 T cell receptor beta chains below come from one sample, sequenced in a study of T cells in women clearing cervical HPV infection. Produced via immunoSEQ multiplex PCR; TCRdb's table is partial and in-frame only. Recorded here are tens of thousands of clones; the top ten clones represent 9% to 15%. Input material: blood buffy coat. Receptors originate from a woman aged 18 to 75 with a cervical HPV16 infection that either progressed to CIN3+ or cleared (not recorded which).

CDR3 residues: CASSLVGRGNQPQHF. The covered CDR3 bases are TGTGCCAGCAGCTTAGTTGGCAGGGGCAATCAGCCC. The genes are TRBV7-2 and TRBJ1-5; maybe TRBD1 (5 bases). From the germline J gene comes the end of the CDR3, since the read stops 3 residues before it. The CDR3 sequence is 15 residues long. The V end lost 1 base, the J end lost 2 bases, and 9 bases lay between the germline ends. Germline-derived CDR1 and CDR2 are SGHTA and FQGNSA.

Comment on this clone: The read terminates 3 residues before the CDR3 end, so the remaining end is supplied by the germline J gene. The gene calls are TRBV15 and TRBJ2-5, with 9 positions matching TRBD1. The length of the CDR3 is 16 residues. The junction had 10 bases not matched to a gene; V was cut back by 3 bases and J by 5 bases. The germline V gene encodes CDR1 LNHNV and CDR2 YYDKDF (reference sequence). Incomplete CDR3 DNA: TGTGCCACCAGCAGGGCCGACACAGGGGGCTTGGAGACC. Translated: CATSRADTGGLET. The whole CDR3 is CATSRADTGGLETQYF.